This T cell receptor (beta chain) was sequenced during a study of blood T cell repertoires in COVID-19. Study-wide context: Whether acute or convalescent, the COVID-19 samples came from the United States, Italy and Spain. Sample material is recorded as cDNA or gDNA derived from T cells, B-cell-depleted T cells, or PBMCs.

The count of this clone is one. The sample carries other DNA sequences with the same CDR3. CDR1 is SGHRS, CDR2 YFSETQ, per germline. The CDR3 covers 14 residues. V lost 0 bases to trimming and J lost 2 bases; unmatched junction nucleotides: 1. Authors' processing steps: Amplifying reference gene primers gave estimates of nucleated cell counts. The protocol was immunoSEQ multiplex PCR, while the TCRdb copy is restricted to in-frame clones and leaves out a portion. Clonal size and the V and J genes are those of that table, whereas D and trimming came from the DNA. The table has some 110,000 clones, around 85% seen once.

The specimen sequenced was peripheral blood. This TCR was sampled from a man aged 50-59 years with acute or convalescent COVID-19. The V call is TRBV5-1, the J call TRBJ2-5; 7 nucleotides match TRBD1. This chain's CDR3 is CASSLDRGQETQYF. The CDR3 nucleotides are TGCGCCAGCAGCTTGGACAGGGGACAAGAGACCCAGTACTTC.